These 5 T cell receptor beta chains share one sample of origin, sequenced in a study of early T cells in non-severe SARS-CoV-2 infection (dated by TCRdb to the early 2020s). The library was prepared using 5' RACE. Data came from a NextSeq 500. Using fastp at Q25 and MiXCR, TCRdb reprocessed the public reads and kept productive beta chains. Records with the same CDR3 protein are collapsed into one entry carrying the most frequent genes and DNA. This sample comprises about 97,000 distinct CDR3 sequences, 11% of them detected only once. The ten largest make up roughly 4.5% of the sample. The sample consisted of whole blood, taken at baseline. The receptors come from an adult who was a healthcare worker with PCR-confirmed SARS-CoV-2 infection or an uninfected control (not recorded which).

There are a few counts of this clonotype. V and J are TRBV20-1 and TRBJ2-5, with D possibly matching TRBD2 (5 bases). The CDR3 totals 14 residues. The V gene's germline CDR1 is DFQATT and CDR2 SNEGSKA (reference sequence). The germline V and J ends were trimmed by 6 bases and 5 bases, with 19 bases remaining between them. The CDR3 coding sequence is TGCAGTGCCCAACCTGCCCGCGGCGGGGAGACCCAGTACTTC. Translated, it gives CSAQPARGGETQYF.

There are many counts of this clonotype. This chain links TRBV5-1 with TRBJ1-6, with 8 bases lining up with TRBD1. The junction had 19 bases not matched to a gene; V was cut back by 4 bases and J by 10 bases. The CDR3 loop spans 18 amino acids. The V gene's germline CDR1 is SGHRS and CDR2 YFSETQ. The CDR3 DNA follows: TGCGCCAGCAGCCTGGGGTATGGCAGGGGGCCGGGGTCATCACCCCTCCACTTT. Residues: CASSLGYGRGPGSSPLHF.

The J gene is TRBJ2-7, the V gene TRBV5-4; 8 bases map to TRBD1. CDR1 and CDR2 (germline): SGHNT, YYREEE (reference sequence). The CDR3 length is 18 residues. Unmatched junction bases numbered 19, after V lost 3 bases and J lost 5 bases. Here the CDR3 reads CASSSPGTGGTVIHEQYF. In DNA form, the CDR3 reads TGTGCCAGCAGCTCCCCCGGGACAGGAGGCACCGTCATTCACGAGCAGTACTTC.

The rearrangement uses TRBV7-9 and TRBJ2-5; D is possibly TRBD1 (6 bases). The CDR3 loop spans 15 amino acids. CDR1 is SEHNR and CDR2 is FQNEAQ in the germline V gene (reference sequence). V was cut by 0 bases and J by 2 bases, with 10 bases left in between. The CDR3 region is CASSLADSLQETQYF. The CDR3 DNA reads as TGTGCCAGCAGCTTAGCGGACAGTTTACAAGAGACCCAGTACTTC.

The chain combines TRBV27 with TRBJ2-7; possible D gene TRBD1, 5 bases. This CDR3 comprises 14 residues. The germline V gene encodes CDR1 MNHEY and CDR2 SMNVEV (reference sequence). The V end was cut by 2 bases, the J end by 4 bases, with 12 bases between. CDR3 sequence reads: CASSLSPDSYEQYF. CDR3 DNA sequence: TGTGCCAGCAGTTTAAGTCCCGACAGTTACGAGCAGTACTTC.